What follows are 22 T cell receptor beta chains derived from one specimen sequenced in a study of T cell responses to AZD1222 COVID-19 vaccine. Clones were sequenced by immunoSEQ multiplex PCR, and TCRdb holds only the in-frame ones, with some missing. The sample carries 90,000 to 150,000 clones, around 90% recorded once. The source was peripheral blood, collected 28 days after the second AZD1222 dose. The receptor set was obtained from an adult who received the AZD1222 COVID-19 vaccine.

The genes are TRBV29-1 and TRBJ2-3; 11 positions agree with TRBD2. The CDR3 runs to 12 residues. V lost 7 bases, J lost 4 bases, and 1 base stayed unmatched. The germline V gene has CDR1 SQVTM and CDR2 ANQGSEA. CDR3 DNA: TGCAGCGCACTAGCGGGGGCAGATACGCAGTATTTT. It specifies CSALAGADTQYF.

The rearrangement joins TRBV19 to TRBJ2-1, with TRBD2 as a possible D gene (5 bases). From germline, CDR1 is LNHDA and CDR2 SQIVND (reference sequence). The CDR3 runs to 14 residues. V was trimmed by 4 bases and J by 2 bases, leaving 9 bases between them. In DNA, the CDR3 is TGTGCCAGTAGTACTAGCATTGCCTACAATGAGCAGTTCTTC. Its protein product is CASSTSIAYNEQFF.

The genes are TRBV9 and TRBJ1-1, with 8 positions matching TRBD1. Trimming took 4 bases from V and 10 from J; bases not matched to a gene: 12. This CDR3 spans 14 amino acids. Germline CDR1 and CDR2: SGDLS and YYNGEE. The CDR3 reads CASSPMGQALSAFF. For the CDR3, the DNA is TGTGCCAGCAGCCCAATGGGACAGGCATTATCAGCTTTCTTT.

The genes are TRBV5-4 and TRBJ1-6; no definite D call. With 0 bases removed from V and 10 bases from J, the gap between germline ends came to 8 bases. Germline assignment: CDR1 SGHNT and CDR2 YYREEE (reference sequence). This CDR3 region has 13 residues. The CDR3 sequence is CASSLDIGSPLHF. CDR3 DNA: TGTGCCAGCAGCTTGGACATAGGGTCACCCCTCCACTTT.

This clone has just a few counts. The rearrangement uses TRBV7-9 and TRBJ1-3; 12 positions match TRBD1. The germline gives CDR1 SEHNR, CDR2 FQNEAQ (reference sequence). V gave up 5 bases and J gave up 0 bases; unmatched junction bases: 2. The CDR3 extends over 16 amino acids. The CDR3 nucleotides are TGTGCCAGCAGCCAGGGACAGGGGGCCTCTGGAAACACCATATATTTT. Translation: CASSQGQGASGNTIYF.

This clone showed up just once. The DNA of the CDR3 is TGTGCTAGTGGGACTGGGACAGTGGGTGAGCAGTACTTC. Translating it yields CASGTGTVGEQYF. The chain couples TRBV12-5 to TRBJ2-7; 7 bases agree with TRBD1. The CDR3 consists of 13 residues. Unmatched junction bases numbered 9, after V lost 6 bases and J lost 7 bases. Per the germline V gene, CDR1 is LGHNT and CDR2 is FRNRAP.

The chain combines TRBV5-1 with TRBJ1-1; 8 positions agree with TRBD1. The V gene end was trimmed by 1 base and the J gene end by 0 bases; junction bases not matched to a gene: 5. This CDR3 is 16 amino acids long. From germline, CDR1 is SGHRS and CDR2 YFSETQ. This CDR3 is CASSLNPQGVNTEAFF. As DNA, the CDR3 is TGCGCCAGCAGCTTGAACCCACAGGGGGTGAACACTGAAGCTTTCTTT.

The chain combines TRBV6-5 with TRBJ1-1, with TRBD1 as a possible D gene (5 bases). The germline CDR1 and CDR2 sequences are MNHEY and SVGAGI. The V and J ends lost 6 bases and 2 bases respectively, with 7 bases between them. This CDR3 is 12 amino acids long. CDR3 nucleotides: TGTGCCAGCAGCCGGGGCAACACTGAAGCTTTCTTT. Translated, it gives CASSRGNTEAFF.

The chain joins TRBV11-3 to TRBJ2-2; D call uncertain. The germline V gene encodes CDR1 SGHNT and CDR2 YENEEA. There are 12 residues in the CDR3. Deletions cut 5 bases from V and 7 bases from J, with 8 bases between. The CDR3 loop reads CASSGQVGELFF. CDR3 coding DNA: TGTGCCAGCAGCGGGCAGGTCGGGGAGCTGTTTTTT.

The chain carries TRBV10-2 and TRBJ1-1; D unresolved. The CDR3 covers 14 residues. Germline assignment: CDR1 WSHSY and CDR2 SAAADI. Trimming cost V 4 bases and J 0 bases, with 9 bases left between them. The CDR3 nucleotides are TGCGCCAGCAGTGTGGACGGTATGAACACTGAAGCTTTCTTT. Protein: CASSVDGMNTEAFF.

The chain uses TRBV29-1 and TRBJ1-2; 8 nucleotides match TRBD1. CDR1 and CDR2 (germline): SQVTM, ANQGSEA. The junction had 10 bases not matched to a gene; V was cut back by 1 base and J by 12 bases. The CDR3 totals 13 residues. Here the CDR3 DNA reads TGCAGCGTTGAAGGGGTAGCTGGACAGGGCGACACCTTC. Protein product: CSVEGVAGQGDTF.

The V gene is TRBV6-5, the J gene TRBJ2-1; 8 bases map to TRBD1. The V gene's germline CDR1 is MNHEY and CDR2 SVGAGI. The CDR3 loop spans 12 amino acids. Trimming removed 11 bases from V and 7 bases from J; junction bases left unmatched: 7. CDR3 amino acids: CASDRAGNEQFF. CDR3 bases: TGTGCCTCGGACAGGGCGGGAAATGAGCAGTTCTTC.

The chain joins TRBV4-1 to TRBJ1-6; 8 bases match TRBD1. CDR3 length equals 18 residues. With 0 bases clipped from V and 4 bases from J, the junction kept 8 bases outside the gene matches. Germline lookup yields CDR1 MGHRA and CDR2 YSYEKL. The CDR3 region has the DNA TGCGCCAGCAGCCAAGATGGGGCAGGGGGCAAGTATAATTCACCCCTCCACTTT. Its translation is CASSQDGAGGKYNSPLHF.

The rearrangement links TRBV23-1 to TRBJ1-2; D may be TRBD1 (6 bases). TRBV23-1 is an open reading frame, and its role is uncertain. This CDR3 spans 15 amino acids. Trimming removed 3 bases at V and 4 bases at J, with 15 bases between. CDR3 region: CASSHSGVSTYGYTF. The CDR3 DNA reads TGCGCCAGCAGTCACTCAGGGGTATCTACCTATGGCTACACCTTC.

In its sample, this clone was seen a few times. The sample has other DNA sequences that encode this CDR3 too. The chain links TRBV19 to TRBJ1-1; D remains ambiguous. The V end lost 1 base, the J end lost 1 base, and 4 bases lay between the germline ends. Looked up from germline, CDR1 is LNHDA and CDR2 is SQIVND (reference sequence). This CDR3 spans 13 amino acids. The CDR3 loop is CASSIGPNTEAFF. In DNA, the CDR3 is TGTGCCAGTAGTATAGGCCCGAACACTGAAGCTTTCTTT.

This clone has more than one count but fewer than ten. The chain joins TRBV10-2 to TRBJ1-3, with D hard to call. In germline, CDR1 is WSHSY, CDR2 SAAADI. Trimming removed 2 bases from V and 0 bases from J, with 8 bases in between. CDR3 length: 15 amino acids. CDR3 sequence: CASSELGHSGNTIYF. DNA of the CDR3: TGCGCCAGCAGTGAGCTAGGCCACTCTGGAAACACCATATATTTT.

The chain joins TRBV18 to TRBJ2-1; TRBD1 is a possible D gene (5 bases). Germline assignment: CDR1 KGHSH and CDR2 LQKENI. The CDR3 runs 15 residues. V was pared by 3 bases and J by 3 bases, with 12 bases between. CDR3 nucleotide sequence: TGTGCCAGCTCACCGGTCCAGGGCTTCTACAATGAGCAGTTCTTC. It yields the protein CASSPVQGFYNEQFF.

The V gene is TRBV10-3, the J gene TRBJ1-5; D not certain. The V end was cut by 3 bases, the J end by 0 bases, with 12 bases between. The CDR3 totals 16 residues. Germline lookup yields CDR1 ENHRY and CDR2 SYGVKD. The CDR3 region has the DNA TGTGCCATCAGTGACCAGACATTATATAGCAATCAGCCCCAGCATTTT. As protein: CAISDQTLYSNQPQHF.

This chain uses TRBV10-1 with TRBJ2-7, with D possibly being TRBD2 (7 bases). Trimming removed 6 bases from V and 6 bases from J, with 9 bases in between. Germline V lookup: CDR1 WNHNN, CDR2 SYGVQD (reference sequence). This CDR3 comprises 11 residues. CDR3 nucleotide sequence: TGCGCCAGCAGGGGGGGGCCCGAGCAGTACTTC. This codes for CASRGGPEQYF.

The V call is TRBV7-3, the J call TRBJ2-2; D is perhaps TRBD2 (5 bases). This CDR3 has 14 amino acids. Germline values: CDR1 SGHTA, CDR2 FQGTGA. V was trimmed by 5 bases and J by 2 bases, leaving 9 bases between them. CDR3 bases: TGTGCCAGCAGCCGAGGGCCCAACACCGGGGAGCTGTTTTTT. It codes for CASSRGPNTGELFF.

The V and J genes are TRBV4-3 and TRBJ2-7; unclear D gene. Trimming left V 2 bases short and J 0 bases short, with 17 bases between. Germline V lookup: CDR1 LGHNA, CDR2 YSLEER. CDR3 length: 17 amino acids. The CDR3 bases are TGCGCCAGCAGCCAATCCACCCTGATGGGTAGCTCCTACGAGCAGTACTTC. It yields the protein CASSQSTLMGSSYEQYF.

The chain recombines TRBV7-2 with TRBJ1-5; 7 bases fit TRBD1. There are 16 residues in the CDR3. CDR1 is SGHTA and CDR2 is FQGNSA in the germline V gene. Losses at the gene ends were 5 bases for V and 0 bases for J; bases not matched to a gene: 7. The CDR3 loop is CASSPRTGFSNQPQHF. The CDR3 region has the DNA TGTGCCAGCAGCCCTCGGACAGGTTTTAGCAATCAGCCCCAGCATTTT.